This T cell receptor beta chain was sequenced for a study of neoadjuvant anti-PD-1 for oral cavity cancer. Study-level results: TCR analyses covered only a few patients per response group.

Two replicates per tumor sample, mostly from approximately 4.6 ug of genomic DNA. Clones were sequenced by immunoSEQ multiplex PCR, and TCRdb holds only the in-frame ones, with some missing. Altogether some 12,000 clones are present, 64% being singletons, with the ten largest covering 6.8%. Trimming at V came to 1 base and at J to 9 bases, leaving 11 bases not matched to a gene. Germline V lookup: CDR1 MGHRA, CDR2 YSYEKL. The CDR3 contains 16 residues. As to this clone: What it recognizes is unknown.

The material was tumor tissue, obtained before nivolumab (anti-PD-1) treatment. The chain has TRBV4-1 and TRBJ2-7, with 11 bases matching TRBD2. The sequence was obtained from a person aged 35-80 years with oral cavity squamous cell carcinoma. The donor label of this sample is uncertain. The CDR3 loop reads CASSQVPGLAAGRQYF. The CDR3 DNA reads as TGCGCCAGCAGCCAAGTACCGGGACTAGCGGCGGGAAGGCAGTACTTC.